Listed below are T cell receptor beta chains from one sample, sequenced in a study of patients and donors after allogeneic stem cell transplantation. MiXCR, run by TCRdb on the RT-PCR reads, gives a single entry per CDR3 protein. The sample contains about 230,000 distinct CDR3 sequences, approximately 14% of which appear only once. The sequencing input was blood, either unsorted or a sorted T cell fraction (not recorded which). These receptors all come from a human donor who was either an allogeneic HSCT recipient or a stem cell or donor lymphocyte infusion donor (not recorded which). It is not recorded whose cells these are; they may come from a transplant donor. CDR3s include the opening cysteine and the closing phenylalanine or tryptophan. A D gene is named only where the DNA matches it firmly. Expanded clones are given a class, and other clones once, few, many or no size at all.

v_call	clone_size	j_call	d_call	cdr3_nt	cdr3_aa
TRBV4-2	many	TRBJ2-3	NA	TGTGCCAGCAGCCAAGATCGGGGAGGGGGCTATACGCAGTATTTT	CASSQDRGGGYTQYF
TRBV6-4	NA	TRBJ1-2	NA	TGTGCCAGCAGTGACTCGGGCAGAGTAGGCGGCTACACCTTC	CASSDSGRVGGYTF
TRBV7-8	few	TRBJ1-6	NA	TGTGCCAGCAGCTTAGCTGGCGGGAAGTCACCCCTCCACTTT	CASSLAGGKSPLHF
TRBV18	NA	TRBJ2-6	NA	TGTGCCAGCTCAGGCCCGGGACTCAACTCTGGGGCCAACGTCCTGACTTTC	CASSGPGLNSGANVLTF
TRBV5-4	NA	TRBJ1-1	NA	TGTGCCAGCAGCCCTAACAGGGATGGAGCTGAAGCTTTCTTT	CASSPNRDGAEAFF
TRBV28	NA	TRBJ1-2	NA	TGTGCCAGCAGTTCTCCGATGGGCTACACCTTC	CASSSPMGYTF
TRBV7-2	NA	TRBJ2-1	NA	TGTGCCAGCAGCTTCTTGAGTAGCTCCTACAATGAGCAGTTCTTC	CASSFLSSSYNEQFF
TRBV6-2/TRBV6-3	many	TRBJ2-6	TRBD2	TGTGCCAGCAGTCTAGCGGGGGCCCTCTCTGGGGCCAACGTCCTGACTTTC	CASSLAGALSGANVLTF
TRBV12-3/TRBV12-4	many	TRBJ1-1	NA	TGTGCCAGCAGCCTAACAGGGACCACTGAAGCTTTCTTT	CASSLTGTTEAFF
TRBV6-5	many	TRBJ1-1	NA	TGTGCCAGCAGTTCCCAAGGGGGGAATGAAGCTTTCTTT	CASSSQGGNEAFF
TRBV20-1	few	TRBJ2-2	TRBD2	TGCAGTGCTAGTCCGCCGGGACTAGCGGGGGCCGGGGAGCTGTTTTTT	CSASPPGLAGAGELFF
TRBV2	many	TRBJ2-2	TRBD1	TGTGCCAGCAGTCCGACCGGGACAGGGTTCGGGGAGCTGTTTTTT	CASSPTGTGFGELFF
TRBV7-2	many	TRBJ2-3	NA	TGTGCCAGCCGGCGGGGACGGAGAGAACCTCGCACAGATACGCAGTATTTT	CASRRGRREPRTDTQYF
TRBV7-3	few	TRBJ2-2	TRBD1	TGTGCCAGCAGCTCTACCGGGACAGGGGGCACCGGGGAGCTGTTTTTT	CASSSTGTGGTGELFF
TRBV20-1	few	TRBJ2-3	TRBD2	TGCAGTGCCAGTAAGACTAGCGGGGGGGCAGATACGCAGTATTTT	CSASKTSGGADTQYF
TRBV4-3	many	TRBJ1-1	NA	TGCGCCAGCAGCCAAGGCTCTATTCTGAACACTGAAGCTTTCTTT	CASSQGSILNTEAFF
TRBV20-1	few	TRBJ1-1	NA	TGCAGTGGCCTAGGGCCCTCGGGGACTGAAGCTTTCTTT	CSGLGPSGTEAFF
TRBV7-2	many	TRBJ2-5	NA	TGTGCCAGCAGCTTAGTCCCTAGCCTAGAGACCCAGTACTTC	CASSLVPSLETQYF
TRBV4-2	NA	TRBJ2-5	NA	TGTGCCAGCAGCCAAGATAGGCGTCAAGAAGAGACCCAGTACTTC	CASSQDRRQEETQYF
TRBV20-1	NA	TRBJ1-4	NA	TGCAGTGCAAGCAATAATGAAAAACTGTTTTTT	CSASNNEKLFF
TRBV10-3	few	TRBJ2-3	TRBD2	TGTGCCATCAGTCTCAGACTAGCGGGAGACACGGCGGATACGCAGTATTTT	CAISLRLAGDTADTQYF
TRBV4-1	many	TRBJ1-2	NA	TGCGCCAGCAGCCGCCCCCCCGACGGGCTAATCTATGGCTACACCTTC	CASSRPPDGLIYGYTF
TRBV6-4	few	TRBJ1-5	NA	TGTGCCAGCAGTGAGACATGGGCAAATCAGCCCCAGCATTTT	CASSETWANQPQHF
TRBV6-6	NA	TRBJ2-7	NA	TGTGCCAGCACGGGAGCGTTATTCTCCGAGCAGTACTTC	CASTGALFSEQYF
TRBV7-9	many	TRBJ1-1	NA	TGTGCCAGCAGCTCTGGGACACATGAGAACACTGAAGCTTTCTTT	CASSSGTHENTEAFF
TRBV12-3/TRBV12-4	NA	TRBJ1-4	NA	TGTGCCAGCAGCCCTAGGGGGATCGCAGAAAAACTGTTTTTT	CASSPRGIAEKLFF
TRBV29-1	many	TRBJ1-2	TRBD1	TGCAGCGCCAATCCAAGGACAGGGTATGGCTACACCTTC	CSANPRTGYGYTF
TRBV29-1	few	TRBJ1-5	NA	TGCAGCGTGGGAACAGGGAGCAATCAGCCCCAGCATTTT	CSVGTGSNQPQHF
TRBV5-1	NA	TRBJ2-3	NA	TGCGCCAGCAGCTTGGCAGGGGTGACTAGCGATACGCAGTATTTT	CASSLAGVTSDTQYF
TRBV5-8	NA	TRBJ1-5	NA	TGTGCCAGCAGCTTGGACCGTAGCTCAAAGCCCCAGCATTTT	CASSLDRSSKPQHF
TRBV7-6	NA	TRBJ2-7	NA	TGTGCCAGCAGCTACCCGCAAAGGTCTGGCGAGCAGTACTTC	CASSYPQRSGEQYF
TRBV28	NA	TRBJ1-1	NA	TGTGCCAGCAGTTTAGTGTTGGCAAGCGAAGCTTTCTTT	CASSLVLASEAFF
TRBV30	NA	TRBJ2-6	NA	TGTGCCTGGAGTGTCTCTTCTGGGGCCAACGTCCTGACTTTC	CAWSVSSGANVLTF
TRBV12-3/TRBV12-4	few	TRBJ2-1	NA	TGTGCCAGCAGTCTGGGCCACCACCGCTCCAATGAGCAGTTCTTC	CASSLGHHRSNEQFF
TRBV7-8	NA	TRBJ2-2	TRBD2	TGTGCCAGCAGCTTACCGCGGGAGGCCGGGGAGCTGTTTTTT	CASSLPREAGELFF
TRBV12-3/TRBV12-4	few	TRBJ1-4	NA	TGTGCCAGCAGGGGGATAGGGCTCACGAAAGAAAATGAAAAACTGTTTTTT	CASRGIGLTKENEKLFF
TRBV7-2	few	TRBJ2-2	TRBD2	TGTGCCAGCAGCCCGCGATCTAGCGGGAGCGGCACCGGGGAGCTGTTTTTT	CASSPRSSGSGTGELFF
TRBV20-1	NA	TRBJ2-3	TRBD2	TGCAGTGCTCGTTCGGGGACTAGCGGGATCACAGATACGCAGTATTTT	CSARSGTSGITDTQYF
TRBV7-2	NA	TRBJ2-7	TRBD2	TGTGCCAGCAGCCGCGAGGGACTAGCGGGGGGGACCGGGCAGTACTTC	CASSREGLAGGTGQYF
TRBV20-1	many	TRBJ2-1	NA	TGCAGTGCGGTCGCGGGAAACAATGAGCAGTTCTTC	CSAVAGNNEQFF
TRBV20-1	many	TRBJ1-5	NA	TGCAGTGCTAGTGATAGGATTAATCAGCCCCAGCATTTT	CSASDRINQPQHF
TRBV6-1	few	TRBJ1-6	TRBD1	TGTGCCAGCAGGTCGGGACAGGGGAATTCACCCCTCCACTTT	CASRSGQGNSPLHF
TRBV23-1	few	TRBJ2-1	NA	TGCGCCAGCAGTCACCCGGGCAGCTGCTCCTACAATGAGCAGTTCTTC	CASSHPGSCSYNEQFF
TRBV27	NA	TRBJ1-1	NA	TGTGCCAGCAGTTTACGGCCAGGGGTGGGCACTGAAGCTTTCTTT	CASSLRPGVGTEAFF
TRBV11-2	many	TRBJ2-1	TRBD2	TGTGCCAGCAGCTTAGACGGGTTTGCGGGACTAGCGGGTGCTAGCTCCTACAATGAGCAGTTCTTC	CASSLDGFAGLAGASSYNEQFF
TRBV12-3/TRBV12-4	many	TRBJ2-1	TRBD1	TGTGCCAGCCAAGGATCCCGGGACAGAGCCTACAATGAGCAGTTCTTC	CASQGSRDRAYNEQFF
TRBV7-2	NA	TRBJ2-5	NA	TGTGCCAGCAGCCGATTCCGGACGGGAGAGACCCAGTACTTC	CASSRFRTGETQYF
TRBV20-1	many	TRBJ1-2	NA	TGCAGTGCTTTACAGGGAACTAACTATGGCTACACCTTC	CSALQGTNYGYTF
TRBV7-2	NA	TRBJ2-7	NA	TGTGCCAGCAGCTTGGCGGAAAACGAGCAGTACTTC	CASSLAENEQYF
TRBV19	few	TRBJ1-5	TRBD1	TGTGCCAGTAGCGACAGGGGTTCAAGCAATCAGCCCCAGCATTTT	CASSDRGSSNQPQHF
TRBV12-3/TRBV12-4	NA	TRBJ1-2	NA	TGTGCCAGCAGTTTAGCCGCCGGGAAGAACTATGGCTACACCTTC	CASSLAAGKNYGYTF
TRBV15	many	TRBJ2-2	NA	TGTGCCACCAGCAGAAACCCCCCCAGAACCGGGGAGCTGTTTTTT	CATSRNPPRTGELFF
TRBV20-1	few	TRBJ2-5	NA	TGCAGTGCTAGAGATCAATGGGGGAGCAGCACCTTCCAAGAGACCCAGTACTTC	CSARDQWGSSTFQETQYF
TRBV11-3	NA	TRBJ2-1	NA	TGTGCCAGCAGCGGCGGACGGGCGGGGCCCTACAATGAGCAGTTCTTC	CASSGGRAGPYNEQFF
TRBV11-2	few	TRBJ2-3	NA	TGTGCCAGCAGCGGATCTAGCGTTTGGACAGCCAACACAGATACGCAGTATTTT	CASSGSSVWTANTDTQYF